This entry lists 14 T cell receptor beta chains sequenced from one sample in a study of OX40 agonist ivuxolimab in advanced cancers. Some clones are missing from TCRdb's copy, which holds only in-frame ones; the method was immunoSEQ multiplex PCR. Of 35,000 to 50,000 clones in the sample, approximately 88% were seen once. Sample: CD4+ or CD8+ T cells sorted from blood, taken in a trial of the OX40 agonist ivuxolimab. The origin of the receptors is an adult with an advanced solid tumor such as melanoma, head and neck, liver or kidney cancer.

The chain carries TRBV28 and TRBJ2-7, with a possible D match to TRBD2 (6 bases). Germline loops: CDR1 MDHEN, CDR2 SYDVKM. Trimming removed 7 bases at V and 3 bases at J, with 25 bases between. The length of the CDR3 is 17 residues. CDR3 in amino acids: CASTQAGPLADFYEQYF. The CDR3 coding sequence is TGTGCCAGCACTCAGGCCGGCCCCTTAGCGGATTTCTACGAGCAGTACTTC.

Of note for this clone: Distinct nucleotide sequences in the sample also encode this CDR3. The V gene is TRBV9, the J gene TRBJ1-1, with unresolved D. The CDR3 length is 13 residues. CDR1 is SGDLS, CDR2 YYNGEE, per germline. V was cut by 0 bases and J by 1 base, with 4 bases left in between. DNA of the CDR3: TGTGCCAGCAGCGTAGCAGGGAACACTGAAGCTTTCTTT. This gives the protein CASSVAGNTEAFF.

This clone was observed a few times. The CDR3 DNA follows: TGTGCCAGCAGTTACCGGGACAGGGTCAACGAGCAGTACTTC. Translating it yields CASSYRDRVNEQYF. The V and J genes are TRBV28 and TRBJ2-7, with 9 bases matching TRBD1. The CDR3 length is 14 residues. Trimming at V came to 4 bases and at J to 5 bases, leaving 6 bases not matched to a gene. Germline V gene sequence: CDR1 MDHEN, CDR2 SYDVKM.

This clone was detected a few times. V and J are TRBV25-1 and TRBJ1-5; maybe TRBD1 (5 bases). The CDR3 spans 12 residues. The germline gives CDR1 MGHDK, CDR2 SYGVNS. V shed 3 bases and J shed 9 bases, with 9 bases lying between them. CDR3 in DNA: TGTGCCAGCAGTGAGGGGGACGTGCCCCAGCATTTT. Translation: CASSEGDVPQHF.

The chain links TRBV7-9 to TRBJ2-5; D not certain. The V gene's germline CDR1 is SEHNR and CDR2 FQNEAQ (reference sequence). This CDR3 is built from 14 residues. The V and J ends lost 2 bases and 0 bases respectively, with 7 bases between them. CDR3 DNA: TGTGCCAGCAGCTTATCAGGCAACCAAGAGACCCAGTACTTC. It is translated as CASSLSGNQETQYF.

The rearrangement uses TRBV19 and TRBJ2-1; 14 bases align to TRBD2. In germline, CDR1 is LNHDA, CDR2 SQIVND (reference sequence). The CDR3 covers 18 residues. The ends lost 8 bases at V and 1 base at J; junction bases unmatched: 10. CDR3 protein: CASSGLAGVSASYNEQFF. DNA for the CDR3: TGTGCCAGTTCGGGACTAGCGGGGGTAAGCGCATCCTACAATGAGCAGTTCTTC.

The sample holds one count of this clone. The chain combines TRBV27 with TRBJ1-6; 10 bases line up with TRBD1. CDR3 length: 17 amino acids. The J segment lost 3 bases and the V segment lost 5 bases, leaving 7 bases of the junction unmatched. Germline-derived CDR1 and CDR2 are MNHEY and SMNVEV (reference sequence). The CDR3 sequence: CASSTLGTGVYNSPLHF. DNA of the CDR3: TGTGCCAGCAGTACTCTCGGGACAGGGGTCTATAATTCACCCCTCCACTTT.

J is TRBJ1-5 and V is TRBV27, with 8 bases fitting TRBD1. The CDR3 consists of 15 residues. Germline V gives CDR1 MNHEY, CDR2 SMNVEV (reference sequence). V was pared by 5 bases and J by 6 bases, with 9 bases of the junction left unmatched. CDR3 sequence reads: CASSHGQGRFQPQHF. The CDR3 DNA sequence: TGTGCCAGCAGTCACGGACAGGGACGCTTTCAGCCCCAGCATTTT.

The chain has TRBV4-3 and TRBJ2-2; 7 bases are a match to TRBD1. The junction had 16 bases not matched to a gene; V was cut back by 4 bases and J by 5 bases. The CDR3 is 18 amino acids. From germline, CDR1 is LGHNA and CDR2 YSLEER. The DNA of the CDR3 is TGCGCCAGCAGCCCATTCCCGGCGACGACAGGGCAGACCGGGGAGCTGTTTTTT. This sequence encodes CASSPFPATTGQTGELFF.

This chain links TRBV4-3 with TRBJ1-2; the D is unclear. V lost 1 base to trimming and J lost 4 bases, with 16 bases between them. Germline loops: CDR1 LGHNA, CDR2 YSLEER. The CDR3 is 16 residues long. This CDR3 is CASSQVPEDGAYGYTF. In DNA, the CDR3 is TGCGCCAGCAGCCAAGTCCCTGAGGATGGCGCCTATGGCTACACCTTC.

This clone has a single count. V is TRBV2 and J is TRBJ1-2, with D possibly matching TRBD1 (6 bases). This CDR3 region has 14 residues. The V end lost 6 bases, the J end lost 5 bases, and 16 bases lay between the germline ends. CDR1 is SNHLY, CDR2 FYNNEI, per germline. CDR3 loop: CASRAITGMYGYTF. The CDR3 bases are TGTGCCAGCAGAGCAATTACAGGGATGTATGGCTACACCTTC.

V gene TRBV28 combines with J gene TRBJ1-1; no clear D gene. The germline V gene encodes CDR1 MDHEN and CDR2 SYDVKM. The V end lost 2 bases, the J end lost 1 base, and 5 bases lay between the germline ends. The CDR3 is 13 amino acids. CDR3 in amino acids: CASSLRGNTEAFF. CDR3 coding DNA: TGTGCCAGCAGTTTACGGGGGAACACTGAAGCTTTCTTT.

The CDR3 region is CASSLVAGVSTGELFF. CDR3 nucleotides: TGTGCCAGCAGCTTAGTAGCAGGGGTGAGCACCGGGGAGCTGTTTTTT. This sequence joins TRBV13 and TRBJ2-2; maybe TRBD1 (6 bases). Trimming removed 1 base from V and 4 bases from J, with 13 bases in between. Germline assignment: CDR1 PRHDT and CDR2 FYEKMQ (reference sequence). The CDR3 is 16 amino acids. Drawing the rest from reference TRBV13 and TRBJ2-2, the complete variable domain is AAGVIQSPRHLIKEKRETATLKCYPIPRHDTVYWYQQGPGQDPQFLISFYEKMQSDKGSIPDRFSAQQFSDYHSELNMSSLELGDSALYFCASSLVAGVSTGELFFGEGSRLTVL.

This chain connects TRBV7-2 to TRBJ1-2; 7 nucleotides line up with TRBD1. The length of the CDR3 is 14 residues. V was pared by 4 bases and J by 4 bases, with 6 bases of the junction left unmatched. CDR1 and CDR2 (germline): SGHTA, FQGNSA. The CDR3 DNA sequence: TGTGCCAGCAGCTCACGGGACAGATCCTATGGCTACACCTTC. This encodes CASSSRDRSYGYTF.